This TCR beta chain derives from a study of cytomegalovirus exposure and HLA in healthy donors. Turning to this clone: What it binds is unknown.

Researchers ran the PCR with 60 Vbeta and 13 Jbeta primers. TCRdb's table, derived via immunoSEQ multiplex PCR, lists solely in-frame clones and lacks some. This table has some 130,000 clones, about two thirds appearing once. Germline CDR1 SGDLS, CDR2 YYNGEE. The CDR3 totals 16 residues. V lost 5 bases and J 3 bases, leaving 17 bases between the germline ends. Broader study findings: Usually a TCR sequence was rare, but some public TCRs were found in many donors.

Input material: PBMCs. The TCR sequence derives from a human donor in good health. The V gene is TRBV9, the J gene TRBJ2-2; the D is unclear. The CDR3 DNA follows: TGTGCCAGCAGGCACGCTGGGCGAGATGACACCGGGGAGCTGTTTTTT. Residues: CASRHAGRDDTGELFF.